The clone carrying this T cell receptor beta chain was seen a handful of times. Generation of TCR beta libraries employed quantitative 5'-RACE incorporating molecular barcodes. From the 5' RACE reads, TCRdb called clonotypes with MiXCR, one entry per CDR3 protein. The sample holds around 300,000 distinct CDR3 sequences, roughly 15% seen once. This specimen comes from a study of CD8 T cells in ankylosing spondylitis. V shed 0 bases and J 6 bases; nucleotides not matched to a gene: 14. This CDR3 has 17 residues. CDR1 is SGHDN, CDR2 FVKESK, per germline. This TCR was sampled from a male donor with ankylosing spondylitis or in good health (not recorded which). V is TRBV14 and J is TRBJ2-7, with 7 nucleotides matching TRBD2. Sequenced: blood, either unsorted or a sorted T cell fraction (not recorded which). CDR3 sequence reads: CASSQDRLSGVTSEQYF. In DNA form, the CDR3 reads TGTGCCAGCAGCCAAGATAGGCTAAGCGGGGTGACGTCCGAGCAGTACTTC.